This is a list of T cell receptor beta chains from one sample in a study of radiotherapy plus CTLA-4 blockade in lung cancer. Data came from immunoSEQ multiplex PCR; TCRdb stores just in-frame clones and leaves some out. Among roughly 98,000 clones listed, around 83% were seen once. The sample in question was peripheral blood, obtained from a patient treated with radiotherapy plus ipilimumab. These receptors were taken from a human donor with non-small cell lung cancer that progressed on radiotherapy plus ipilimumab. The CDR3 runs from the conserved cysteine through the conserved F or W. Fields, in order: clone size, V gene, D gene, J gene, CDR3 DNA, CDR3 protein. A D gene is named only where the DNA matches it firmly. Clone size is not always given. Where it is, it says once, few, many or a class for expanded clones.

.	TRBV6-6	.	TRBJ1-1	TGTGCCAGCAGTTATACTGAAGCTTTCTTT	CASSYTEAFF
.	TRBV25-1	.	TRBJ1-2	TGTGCCAGCAGTGAATATCCGATCTCTTATGGCTACACCTTC	CASSEYPISYGYTF
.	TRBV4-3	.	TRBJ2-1	TGCGCCAGCAGCCAGGACACGGATCTTCTGTACAATGAGCAGTTCTTC	CASSQDTDLLYNEQFF
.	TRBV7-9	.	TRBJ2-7	TGTGCCAGCAGCTGGCCCACAGGGAACGAGCAGTACTTC	CASSWPTGNEQYF
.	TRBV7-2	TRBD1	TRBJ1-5	TGTGCCAGCAGCGCGGGACAGGGCAGGGAGCCCCAGCATTTT	CASSAGQGREPQHF
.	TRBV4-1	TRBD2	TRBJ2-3	TGCGCCAGCAGCCCTCGCGGGGGGCGGGAAGATACGCAGTATTTT	CASSPRGGREDTQYF
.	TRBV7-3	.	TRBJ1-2	TGTGCCAGCAGCCAGGACGGTTCCTATGGCTACACCTTC	CASSQDGSYGYTF
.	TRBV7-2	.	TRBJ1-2	TGTGCCAGCAGCCCGGGACCCTGGGGTGGCTACACCTTC	CASSPGPWGGYTF
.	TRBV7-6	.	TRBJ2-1	TGTGCCAGCAGCCCCCAGGCTACAGCTTACAATGAGCAGTTCTTC	CASSPQATAYNEQFF
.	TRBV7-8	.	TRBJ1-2	TGTGCCAGCAGCTTAGTCGAGGGCGCGGGCGGCTACACCTTC	CASSLVEGAGGYTF
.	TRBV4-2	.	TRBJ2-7	TGTGCCAGCAGCCAAGAGGGGCGGGATAGCTACGAGCAGTACTTC	CASSQEGRDSYEQYF
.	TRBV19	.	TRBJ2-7	TGTGCCAGTAGCGACAGGGAGGGGGCCGAGCAGTACTTC	CASSDREGAEQYF
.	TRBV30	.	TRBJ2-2	TGTGCCTGGGGTCCGGGACATTCCTTCACCGGGGAGCTGTTTTTT	CAWGPGHSFTGELFF
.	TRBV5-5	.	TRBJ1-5	TGTGCCAGCAGCTTGGACCTATGGGGGAGTAGCAATCAGCCCCAGCATTTT	CASSLDLWGSSNQPQHF
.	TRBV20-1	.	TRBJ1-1	TGCAGTGCCTCGGACGGTGAAGCTTTCTTT	CSASDGEAFF
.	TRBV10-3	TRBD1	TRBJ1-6	TGTGCCATCGGTTTAGGGACAGACAATTCACCCCTCCACTTT	CAIGLGTDNSPLHF
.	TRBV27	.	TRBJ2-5	TGTGCCAGCACCCTTAAAATCGGGGCTGGGGAGACCCAGTACTTC	CASTLKIGAGETQYF
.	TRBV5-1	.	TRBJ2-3	TGCGCCAGCAGCTTGGGGGAGGTGGCTACGCAGTATTTT	CASSLGEVATQYF
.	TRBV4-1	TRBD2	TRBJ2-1	TGCGCCAGCAGCCAAGATGGGGGGGGTGTCTGGAATGAGCAGTTCTTC	CASSQDGGGVWNEQFF
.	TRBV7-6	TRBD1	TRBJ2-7	TGTGCCAGCAGCCGAGGGACAGGGTTGAACGAGCAGTACTTC	CASSRGTGLNEQYF
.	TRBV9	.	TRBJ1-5	TGTGCCAGCAGCGCCGGGGCGGGGGGCAGCTATAGCAATCAGCCCCAGCATTTT	CASSAGAGGSYSNQPQHF
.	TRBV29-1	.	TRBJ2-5	TGCAGCGTTGATGGCAGAAGCGGGCAAGAGACCCAGTACTTC	CSVDGRSGQETQYF
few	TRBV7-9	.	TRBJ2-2	TGTGCCAGCAGCTTAAAATTCGGGGAGCTGTTTTTT	CASSLKFGELFF
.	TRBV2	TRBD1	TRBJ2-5	TGTGCCAGCAGTGACGGACAGGGGATCCAAGAGACCCAGTACTTC	CASSDGQGIQETQYF
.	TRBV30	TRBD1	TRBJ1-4	TGTGCCGCCCAAGAGGGGGCCCTTAATGAAAAACTGTTTTTT	CAAQEGALNEKLFF
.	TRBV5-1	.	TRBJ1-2	TGCGCCAGCAGCTGGACTTCGGGGGCATATGGCTACACCTTC	CASSWTSGAYGYTF
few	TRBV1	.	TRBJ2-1	TGCACCAGCAGCTCCCGGGGACTAGCGGGAGGCAATGAGCAGTTCTTC	CTSSSRGLAGGNEQFF
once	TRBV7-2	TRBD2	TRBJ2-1	TGTGCCAGCAGCCCCAGAAGGCTAGCGGGAAATGAGCAGTTCTTC	CASSPRRLAGNEQFF
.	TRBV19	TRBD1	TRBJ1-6	TGTGCCAGTAGTACGACACAGGGGAGGTATTCACCCCTCCACTTT	CASSTTQGRYSPLHF
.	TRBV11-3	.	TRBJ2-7	TGTGCCAGCAGCTTAGGGGGTCTCCCCCTGTCGTTC	CASSLGGLPLSF
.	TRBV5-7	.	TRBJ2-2	TGTGCCAGCAGCTTGGCGCGGGACAAGAACACCGGGGAGCTGTTTTTT	CASSLARDKNTGELFF
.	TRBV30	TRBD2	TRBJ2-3	TGTGCCTGGAGTGTAGGCCTAGCGGGGGCAGATACGCAGTATTTT	CAWSVGLAGADTQYF
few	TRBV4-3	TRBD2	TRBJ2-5	TGCGCCAGCAGCCACGGGACTAGCGGGAGGGAGACCCAGTACTTC	CASSHGTSGRETQYF
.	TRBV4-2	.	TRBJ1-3	TGTGCCAGCAGCCAAGGGACACCCTCTGGAAACACCATATATTTT	CASSQGTPSGNTIYF
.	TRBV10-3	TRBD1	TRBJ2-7	TGTGCCATCAGTGGCGAAGCCGGGACAGTCTCCTACGAGCAGTACTTC	CAISGEAGTVSYEQYF
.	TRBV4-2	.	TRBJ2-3	TGTGCCAGCAGCTCAAACGTAGGCCGGGACTGGGGCACAGATACGCAGTATTTT	CASSSNVGRDWGTDTQYF
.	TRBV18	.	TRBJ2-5	TGTGCCAGCTCACCGAATTACCTCCAAGAGACCCAGTACTTC	CASSPNYLQETQYF
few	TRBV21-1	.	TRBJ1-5	TGTGCCAGCAGCAAAGGGGAGCGGGTGGTTCAGCCCCAGCATTTT	CASSKGERVVQPQHF
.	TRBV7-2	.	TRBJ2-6	TGTGCCAGCAGCTTAGCTCTCTCTGGGGCCAACGTCCTGACTTTC	CASSLALSGANVLTF
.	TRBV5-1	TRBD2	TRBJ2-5	TGCGCCAGCATGGGGCCTAGCGGGATTCAAGACCCTAACTTC	CASMGPSGIQDPNF